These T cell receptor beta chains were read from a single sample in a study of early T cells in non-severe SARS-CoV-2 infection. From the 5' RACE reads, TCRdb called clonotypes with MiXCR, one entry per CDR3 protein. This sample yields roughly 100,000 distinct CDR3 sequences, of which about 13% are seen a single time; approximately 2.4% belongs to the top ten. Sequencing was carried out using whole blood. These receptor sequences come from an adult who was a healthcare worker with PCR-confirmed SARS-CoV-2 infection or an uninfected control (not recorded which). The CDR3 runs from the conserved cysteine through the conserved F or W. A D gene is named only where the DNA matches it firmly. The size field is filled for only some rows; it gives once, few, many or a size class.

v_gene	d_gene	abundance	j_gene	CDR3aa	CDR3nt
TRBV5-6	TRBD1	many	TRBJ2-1	CASSWGTGKILNEQFF	TGTGCCAGCAGCTGGGGGACAGGGAAAATTTTGAATGAGCAGTTCTTC
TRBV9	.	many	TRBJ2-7	CASSPGLSYEQYF	TGTGCCAGCAGTCCGGGACTCTCCTACGAGCAGTACTTC
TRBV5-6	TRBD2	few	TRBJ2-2	CASSPFGLAGPTGELFF	TGTGCCAGCAGCCCCTTCGGACTAGCGGGGCCCACCGGGGAGCTGTTTTTT
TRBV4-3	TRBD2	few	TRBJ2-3	CASSQVRGASGGATDTQYF	TGCGCCAGCAGCCAAGTCCGTGGGGCTAGCGGGGGGGCAACAGATACGCAGTATTTT
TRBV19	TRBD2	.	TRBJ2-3	CATTTSGGPDTQYF	TGTGCCACGACGACTAGCGGGGGACCCGATACGCAGTATTTT
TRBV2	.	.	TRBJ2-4	CASMNRLGSSLDIQYF	TGTGCCAGCATGAACAGGTTAGGGTCTAGCTTGGACATTCAGTACTTC
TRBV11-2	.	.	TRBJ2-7	CASSPARGSSYEQYF	TGTGCCAGCAGCCCGGCCCGGGGTAGCTCCTACGAGCAGTACTTC
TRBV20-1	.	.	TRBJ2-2	CSAKPGTNTGELFF	TGCAGTGCTAAACCCGGCACTAACACCGGGGAGCTGTTTTTT
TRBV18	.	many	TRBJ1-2	CASSPARASSSYGYTF	TGTGCCAGCTCACCTGCACGGGCCTCTTCCTCATATGGCTACACCTTC
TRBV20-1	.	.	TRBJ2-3	CSARRQGSDTQYF	TGCAGTGCTAGACGGCAGGGATCAGATACGCAGTATTTT
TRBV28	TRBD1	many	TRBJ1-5	CASSLYPTGAGLDQPQHF	TGTGCCAGCAGTTTATACCCGACAGGGGCGGGTTTGGATCAGCCCCAGCATTTT
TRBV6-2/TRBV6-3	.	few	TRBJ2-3	CASSLGLGTRTDTQYF	TGTGCCAGCAGCCTAGGATTGGGGACGAGGACAGATACGCAGTATTTT
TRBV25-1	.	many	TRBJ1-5	CASSAGGLDNQPQHF	TGTGCCAGCAGTGCTGGAGGGTTGGACAATCAGCCCCAGCATTTT
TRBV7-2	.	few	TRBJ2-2	CASSLQFTGELFF	TGTGCCAGCAGCTTACAGTTCACCGGGGAGCTGTTTTTT
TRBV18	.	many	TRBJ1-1	CASSPERVGHSEAFF	TGTGCCAGCTCACCGGAGAGGGTGGGACACTCGGAAGCTTTCTTT
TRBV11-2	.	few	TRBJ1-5	CASSFSSSGSNQPQHF	TGTGCCAGCAGCTTTAGTTCATCAGGTAGCAATCAGCCCCAGCATTTT
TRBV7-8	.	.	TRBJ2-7	CASSLGGDSYEQYF	TGTGCCAGCAGCTTAGGGGGTGATTCCTACGAGCAGTACTTC
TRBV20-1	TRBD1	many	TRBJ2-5	CSATKSQGEETQYF	TGCAGTGCTACAAAGTCCCAGGGGGAAGAGACCCAGTACTTC
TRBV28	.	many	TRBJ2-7	CASSFWRNYEQYF	TGTGCCAGCAGTTTTTGGAGAAACTACGAGCAGTACTTC
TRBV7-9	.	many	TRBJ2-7	CASSPDIPHEQYF	TGTGCCAGCAGCCCGGACATTCCCCACGAGCAGTACTTC
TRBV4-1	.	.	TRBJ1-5	CASSGRMGNNPPQHF	TGCGCCAGCAGCGGGAGGATGGGGAACAATCCGCCCCAGCATTTT
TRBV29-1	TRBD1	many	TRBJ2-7	CSVGDRSYEQYF	TGCAGCGTTGGGGACAGGTCCTACGAGCAGTACTTC
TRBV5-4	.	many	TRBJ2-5	CASSAWTVQETQYF	TGTGCCAGCAGCGCCTGGACAGTTCAAGAGACCCAGTACTTC
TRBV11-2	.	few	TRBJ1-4	CASSLSDLEKLFF	TGTGCCAGCAGCTTAAGTGATCTTGAAAAACTGTTTTTT
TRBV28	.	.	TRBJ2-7	CASSWAAGTGEQYF	TGTGCCAGCAGTTGGGCAGCAGGGACCGGAGAGCAGTACTTC
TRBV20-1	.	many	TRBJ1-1	CSEPDSYTEAFF	TGCAGCGAACCCGACAGCTACACTGAAGCTTTCTTT
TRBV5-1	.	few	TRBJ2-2	CASSFGGVLPGELFF	TGCGCCAGCAGCTTCGGGGGCGTATTACCCGGGGAGCTGTTTTTT
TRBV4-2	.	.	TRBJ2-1	CASSLNRRSPYNEQFF	TGTGCCAGCAGCCTGAACCGACGATCCCCCTACAATGAGCAGTTCTTC
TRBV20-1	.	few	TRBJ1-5	CSALRDLGEHQPQHF	TGCAGTGCCCTTCGGGATTTGGGAGAGCATCAGCCCCAGCATTTT
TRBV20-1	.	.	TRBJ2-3	CSAEYSGTDTQYF	TGCAGTGCCGAGTATTCGGGCACAGATACGCAGTATTTT
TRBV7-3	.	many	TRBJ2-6	CASSPRSGANVLTF	TGTGCCAGCAGCCCCCGCTCTGGGGCCAACGTCCTGACTTTC
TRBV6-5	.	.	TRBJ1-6	CASRGGQYNSPLHF	TGTGCCAGCAGAGGCGGACAGTATAATTCACCCCTCCACTTT
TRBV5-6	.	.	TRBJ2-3	CASSLHGAGTDTQYF	TGTGCCAGCAGCTTACACGGGGCGGGCACAGATACGCAGTATTTT
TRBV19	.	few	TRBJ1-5	CASSMGNQPQHF	TGTGCCAGTAGTATGGGCAATCAGCCCCAGCATTTT
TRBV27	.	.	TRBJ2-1	CASSLDGLEQFF	TGTGCCAGCAGTTTAGACGGACTCGAGCAGTTCTTC
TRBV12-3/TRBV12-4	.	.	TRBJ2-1	CASSLQSWWGNEQFF	TGTGCCAGCAGTTTACAAAGCTGGTGGGGGAATGAGCAGTTCTTC
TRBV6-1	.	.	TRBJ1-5	CASNIQASQPQHF	TGTGCCAGCAACATCCAGGCCAGTCAGCCCCAGCATTTT
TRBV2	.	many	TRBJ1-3	CASRTTSSGNTIYF	TGTGCCAGCAGAACAACAAGCTCTGGAAACACCATATATTTT
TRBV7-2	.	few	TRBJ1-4	CASSPTGGRQEKLFF	TGTGCCAGCAGCCCCACTGGCGGGAGGCAGGAAAAACTGTTTTTT
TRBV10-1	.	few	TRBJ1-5	CASSDRGDQPQHF	TGCGCCAGCAGTGATAGGGGGGATCAGCCCCAGCATTTT
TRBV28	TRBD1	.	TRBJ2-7	CASAGGYEQYF	TGTGCCAGCGCAGGGGGCTACGAGCAGTACTTC
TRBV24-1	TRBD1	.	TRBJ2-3	CATSDLLPGQAQGGTDTQYF	TGTGCCACCAGTGATTTGCTCCCAGGACAGGCCCAAGGAGGCACAGATACGCAGTATTTT
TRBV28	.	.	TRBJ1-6	CASSSGGRGRGNSPLHF	TGTGCCAGCAGTTCGGGTGGTCGGGGAAGGGGCAATTCACCCCTCCACTTT
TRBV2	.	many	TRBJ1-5	CASVFNRGNQPQHF	TGTGCCAGTGTCTTTAACAGGGGCAATCAGCCCCAGCATTTT
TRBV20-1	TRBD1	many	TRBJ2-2	CSAQPTGADTGELFF	TGCAGTGCCCAACCGACAGGGGCGGATACCGGGGAGCTGTTTTTT
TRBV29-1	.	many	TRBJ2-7	CSVGDGTYEQYF	TGCAGCGTTGGGGACGGTACCTACGAGCAGTACTTC
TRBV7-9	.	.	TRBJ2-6	CASTLGQATRSGANVLTF	TGTGCCAGCACCTTAGGGCAGGCAACCCGCTCTGGGGCCAACGTCCTGACTTTC
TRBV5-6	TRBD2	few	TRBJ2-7	CASSSGGAPEQYF	TGTGCCAGCAGCTCCGGGGGGGCACCCGAGCAGTACTTC
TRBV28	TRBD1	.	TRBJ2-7	CASSHPGQGPNEQYF	TGTGCCAGCAGTCACCCCGGACAGGGCCCCAACGAGCAGTACTTC
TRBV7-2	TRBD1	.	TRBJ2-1	CASSPQPGTDNEQFF	TGTGCCAGCAGCCCCCAACCCGGGACAGACAATGAGCAGTTCTTC
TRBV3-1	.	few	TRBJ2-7	CASSRFVIRYEQYF	TGTGCCAGCAGCCGTTTTGTTATCCGGTACGAGCAGTACTTC
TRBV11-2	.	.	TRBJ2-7	CASSLRATYEQYF	TGTGCCAGCAGCTTAAGGGCCACCTACGAGCAGTACTTC
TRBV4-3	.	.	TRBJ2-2	CASSPSLAPGTGELFF	TGCGCCAGCAGCCCTTCCCTGGCCCCGGGGACCGGGGAGCTGTTTTTT
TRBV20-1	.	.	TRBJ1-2	CSARASQGKGINYGYTF	TGCAGTGCTAGGGCGAGTCAGGGGAAGGGCATTAACTATGGCTACACCTTC
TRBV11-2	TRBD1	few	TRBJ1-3	CASSLGQGYTIYF	TGTGCCAGCAGCTTGGGACAGGGCTACACCATATATTTT
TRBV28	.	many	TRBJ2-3	CASSLDPPAAGDTDTQYF	TGTGCCAGCAGTTTAGACCCCCCCGCGGCAGGGGACACAGATACGCAGTATTTT
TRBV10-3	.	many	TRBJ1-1	CATAGEAGTEAFF	TGTGCCACAGCCGGGGAGGCGGGCACTGAAGCTTTCTTT
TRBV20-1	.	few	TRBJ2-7	CSASAVGSPYEQYF	TGCAGTGCTAGTGCTGTCGGGAGTCCCTACGAGCAGTACTTC
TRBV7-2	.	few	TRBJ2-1	CASSPTRGLYNEQFF	TGTGCCAGCAGCCCGACGAGGGGACTCTACAATGAGCAGTTCTTC